These 19 T cell receptor beta chains originate from one sample sequenced in a study of T cells in Graves' hyperthyroidism and ophthalmopathy. Amplified regions were TCR beta CDR3 sequences from RNA transcripts. Initially, a first-round RT-PCR of the TCR CDR3 employed the HTBI primer set. TCRdb called the multiplex PCR reads again in MiXCR, with one record for every CDR3 protein. The sample has 95,000 to 100,000 distinct CDR3 sequences, about 51% seen once. The specimen sequenced was blood. All receptors derive from a woman aged 40 to 50 with Graves' hyperthyroidism.

The V call is TRBV2, the J call TRBJ2-3; 13 nucleotides align to TRBD2. The CDR3 sequence is 18 residues long. The junction had 14 bases not matched to a gene; V was cut back by 7 bases and J by 4 bases. The V gene's germline CDR1 is SNHLY and CDR2 FYNNEI. The CDR3 DNA reads TGTGCCAGCAACCCCCTCGGACTAGCGGGAGTTATCGCAGATACGCAGTATTTT. Protein product: CASNPLGLAGVIADTQYF.

This clonotype was counted many times. A much larger clone is a single base away; this may be a read error. The rearrangement links TRBV10-3 to TRBJ1-3; D is uncertain. The CDR3 sequence is 14 residues long. The germline gives CDR1 ENHRY, CDR2 SYGVKD. Trimming removed 3 bases at V and 3 bases at J, with 9 bases between. This chain's CDR3 is CAISEGTIGNTIYF. The CDR3 nucleotides are TGTGCCATCAGTGAAGGCACGATTGGAAACACCATATATTTT.

The J gene is TRBJ2-5, the V gene TRBV7-9; 7 bases are shared with TRBD2. Germline CDR1 is SEHNR and CDR2 is FQNEAQ (reference sequence). The CDR3 is 16 residues long. J lost 2 bases, V lost 4 bases, and 10 bases had no gene match. This CDR3 is CASSSYLGLVQETQYF. For the CDR3, the DNA is TGTGCCAGCAGCTCTTACCTCGGACTAGTTCAAGAGACCCAGTACTTC.

At least ten counts were recorded for this clonotype. The chain employs TRBV28 and TRBJ2-2; 8 bases agree with TRBD2. Trimming at V came to 4 bases and at J to 5 bases, leaving 9 bases not matched to a gene. This CDR3 is built from 16 residues. Germline loops: CDR1 MDHEN, CDR2 SYDVKM. This CDR3 reads CASSSPTSVTTGELFF. In DNA form, the CDR3 reads TGTGCCAGCAGTTCGCCGACTAGCGTCACGACCGGGGAGCTGTTTTTT.

This clonotype was counted between two and nine times. The rearrangement joins TRBV20-1 to TRBJ2-7, with 7 positions matching TRBD1. The CDR3 is 12 amino acids. Germline V gene data show CDR1 as DFQATT and CDR2 as SNEGSKA (reference sequence). After removal of 3 bases from V and 5 bases from J, the junction contained 4 bases not matched to a gene. This CDR3 is CSARTGLDEQYF. In DNA, the CDR3 is TGCAGTGCTAGGACAGGGCTCGACGAGCAGTACTTC.

The table lists this clonotype with many counts. The chain carries TRBV5-8 and TRBJ1-2, with a tentative D call TRBD1 (6 bases). This CDR3 has 12 residues. Trimming removed 4 bases from V and 5 bases from J, with 9 bases in between. Germline lookup yields CDR1 SGHTS and CDR2 YDEGEE. CDR3 region: CASSVGTYGYTF. The CDR3 bases are TGTGCCAGCAGCGTGGGGACATATGGCTACACCTTC.

This chain uses TRBV7-9 with TRBJ2-5, with TRBD2 identical over 11 bases. J lost 5 bases, V lost 4 bases, and 18 bases had no gene match. This CDR3 has 19 residues. In germline, CDR1 is SEHNR, CDR2 FQNEAQ (reference sequence). Here the CDR3 reads CASSSPISGRAIPGETQYF. CDR3 DNA sequence: TGTGCCAGCAGCTCACCGATTAGCGGGAGGGCCATTCCCGGGGAGACCCAGTACTTC. Complete variable domain (other parts from reference TRBV7-9 and TRBJ2-5): DTGVSQNPRHKITKRGQNVTFRCDPISEHNRLYWYRQTLGQGPEFLTYFQNEAQLEKSRLLSDRFSAERPKGSFSTLEIQRTEQGDSAMYLCASSSPISGRAIPGETQYFGPGTRLLVL.

There are many counts of this clonotype. This rearrangement joins TRBV5-1 to TRBJ1-1; tentative D call: TRBD1 (5 bases). Germline CDR1 and CDR2: SGHRS and YFSETQ. The V gene lost 3 bases and the J gene lost 5 bases, with 11 bases spanning the gap. The CDR3 length is 13 residues. The CDR3 DNA follows: TGCGCCAGCAGCTCGCAGGGATTGACTGAAGCTTTCTTT. Protein product: CASSSQGLTEAFF.

V gene TRBV7-9 combines with J gene TRBJ1-1; D call uncertain. The CDR3 runs to 12 residues. CDR1 is SEHNR and CDR2 is FQNEAQ in the germline V gene (reference sequence). V lost 5 bases to trimming and J lost 8 bases, with 12 bases between them. The CDR3 nucleotides read TGTGCCAGCAGCGTAGGAGGTAGGGAAGCTTTCTTT. It yields the protein CASSVGGREAFF.

This chain uses TRBV6-1 with TRBJ2-7; D unclear. Germline V gene lookup returns CDR1 MNHNS and CDR2 SASEGT. Trimming took off 8 bases at V and 0 bases at J, with 11 bases between the two ends. This CDR3 has 13 amino acids. Here the CDR3 reads CASAGRRSYEQYF. The CDR3 region has the DNA TGTGCCAGCGCCGGACGACGCTCCTACGAGCAGTACTTC.

On this clonotype itself: One end of the junction fails to match germline, which may point to a read error. The chain is built from TRBV5-1 and TRBJ2-3; D ambiguous. The CDR3 spans 16 residues. Germline V gene sequence: CDR1 SGHRS, CDR2 YFSETQ. The CDR3 DNA sequence: TGTGCCAGCAGCTCAGGTTTTCAGACCTACACAGATACGCAGTATTTT. Residues: CASSSGFQTYTDTQYF.

DNA of the CDR3: TGTGCCAGCAGCTTTCGAGGGGGCTACACCTTC. This gives the protein CASSFRGGYTF. The chain recombines TRBV7-2 with TRBJ1-2; no clear D. The V gene's germline CDR1 is SGHTA and CDR2 FQGNSA. This CDR3 has 11 residues. V shed 3 bases and J shed 8 bases, with 7 bases lying between them. Full variable domain (rest looked up from reference TRBV7-2 and TRBJ1-2): GAGVSQSPSNKVTEKGKDVELRCDPISGHTALYWYRQSLGQGLEFLIYFQGNSAPDKSGLPSDRFSAERTGGSVSTLTIQRTQQEDSAVYLCASSFRGGYTFGSGTRLTVV.

The V call is TRBV2, the J call TRBJ2-7, with D perhaps matching TRBD1 (6 bases). This CDR3 has 14 residues. CDR1 SNHLY and CDR2 FYNNEI come from the germline V gene. Trimming stripped 6 bases from V and 4 bases from J, with 16 bases between. As DNA, the CDR3 is TGTGCCAGCAGCGGGCCGTCCCAGGGGTACGAGCAGTACTTC. It is translated as CASSGPSQGYEQYF.

A remark on this clonotype: At one of its ends the junction is not consistent with the germline gene, which may arise from a read error. In nucleotides, the CDR3 is TGTGCCGGCAGCTTAGGAGGGGGCACAGATACGCAGTATTTT. It encodes CAGSLGGGTDTQYF. The chain recombines TRBV7-8 with TRBJ2-3, with D perhaps matching TRBD2 (6 bases). The CDR3 runs to 14 residues. Germline CDR1 and CDR2: SGHVS and FQNEAQ.

This clonotype was seen at least ten times. The CDR3 DNA follows: TGCAGCGTTGGTGGGACTAGCGGGAGTAATACGCAGTATTTT. This translates into CSVGGTSGSNTQYF. The genes are TRBV29-1 and TRBJ2-3; 14 nucleotides match TRBD2. The CDR3 extends over 14 amino acids. After removal of 4 bases from V and 7 bases from J, the junction contained 4 bases not matched to a gene. Germline CDR1 SQVTM, CDR2 ANQGSEA.

This sequence joins TRBV29-1 and TRBJ2-7; 8 bases are shared with TRBD2. With 2 bases clipped from V and 2 bases from J, the junction kept 11 bases outside the gene matches. Germline CDR1 is SQVTM and CDR2 is ANQGSEA. The CDR3 spans 16 residues. CDR3 nucleotides: TGCAGCGTTGAATTTTTTGGTCGGGGGGGGGCCTACGAGCAGTACTTC. As protein: CSVEFFGRGGAYEQYF.

The rearrangement uses TRBV11-1 and TRBJ1-2; maybe TRBD1 (5 bases). Trimming removed 5 bases from V and 1 base from J, with 17 bases in between. Germline lookup yields CDR1 SGHAT and CDR2 FQDESV (reference sequence). CDR3 length: 16 amino acids. CDR3 DNA: TGTGCCAGCAGCGTTGCGGGGGGAGAGGTTAACTATGGCTACACCTTC. It encodes CASSVAGGEVNYGYTF.

This chain connects TRBV29-1 to TRBJ1-2, with D hard to call. Trimming took 8 bases from V and 9 from J, leaving 22 bases between them. CDR1 is SQVTM and CDR2 is ANQGSEA in the germline V gene. The CDR3 runs 13 residues. CDR3 nucleotides: TGCAGCAGCCAAGAGAGTGAGGCGGTTAGCTACACCTTC. Translating it yields CSSQESEAVSYTF.

The rearrangement links TRBV25-1 to TRBJ2-5; the D is unclear. The CDR3 is 15 amino acids. The V end was cut by 2 bases, the J end by 7 bases, with 17 bases between. From germline, CDR1 is MGHDK and CDR2 SYGVNS. The CDR3 bases are TGTGCCAGCAGTGAAGTCAGTGCTACGACGGTGACCCAGTACTTC. Protein product: CASSEVSATTVTQYF.